The sequence of this T cell receptor (beta chain) was determined in a study of T cells in tuberculosis. For the study at large: CD1B tetramers identified T cells specific for mycobacterial lipid GMM.

Assay used: immunoSEQ multiplex PCR; TCRdb lists only in-frame clones, some missing. The sample holds tens of thousands of clones, 93% seen once. This clone was observed once. Trimming removed 4 bases at V and 2 bases at J, with 14 bases between. Germline V gene sequence: CDR1 SGDLS, CDR2 YYNGEE. The CDR3 spans 15 residues. Sequenced sample: PBMCs. This TCR was sampled from a donor aged 5 to 30 with latent tuberculosis or without tuberculosis infection. The chain recombines TRBV9 with TRBJ2-3, with D perhaps TRBD2 (7 bases). CDR3 sequence: CASSLQGTITDTQYF. Here the CDR3 DNA reads TGTGCCAGCAGCCTTCAGGGGACTATCACAGATACGCAGTATTTT.